This TCR beta chain originates from a study of graft-versus-host responses after intestinal transplantation listed by TCRdb under 2021. Turning to the overall study: Multivisceral, liver-intestinal, or isolated intestinal transplants were received by the recipients. Every recipient was given anti-thymocyte globulin induction, followed by roughly 3 years of maintenance tacrolimus and steroids. After intestinal transplantation, graft-versus-host and host-versus-graft alloreactive T cell clones were followed in the graft, circulation and bone marrow using bulk TCR-beta CDR3 sequencing. Alloreactive clones were identified by sequencing pre-transplant mixed lymphocyte reaction products and comparing these products with unstimulated pre-transplant donor and recipient T cells. The cohort enrolled about two dozen intestinal transplant recipients, one of whom was a retransplant, and a few patients without pretransplant specimens were excluded. A peak of at least 4% donor T cells among recipient peripheral blood mononuclear cells was the definition used for donor T cell macrochimerism. Samples from a few later patients were sequenced in-house on an Illumina MiSeq with MiXCR processing rather than by the commercial service. General findings and caveats noted by the study authors: Conclusions were limited by the relatively low number and heterogeneity of intestinal transplant patients. High GvH to HvG T cell clonal ratios were observed in the allografts of patients with donor T cell macrochimerism. Peak levels of circulating GvH clones were associated with declines in HvG clones early after transplant. GvH clones turned up in recipient bone marrow, with some appearing earlier in ileal mucosa or blood, a pattern consistent with an intestinal mucosal origin.

Library preparation employed the immunoSEQ multiplex PCR assay. In most patients, genomic DNA was isolated using the Qiagen DNeasy Blood and Tissue Kit and sent frozen to Adaptive Biotechnologies for TCR sequencing. High-throughput TCR-beta CDR3 sequencing of genomic DNA from most patients was performed by Adaptive Biotechnologies. Per the source publication's procedure: TCR sequencing data were retrieved from Adaptive's ImmunoSEQ software for roughly 17 patients, whereas a few other patients were processed with MiXCR and VDJtools. CD4 versus CD8 sorting errors were corrected by removing sequences found in both subsets at a frequency ratio below 5:1. CDR3 nucleotide sequences shared between donor and recipient were removed because the origin of such sequences could not be assigned. At least 2-fold expansion over unstimulated cells and a minimum CFSE-low frequency of 0.002% (template counts) or 0.001% (read counts) were required for clones to be classified as alloreactive. Clones detected in sequenced pre-transplant spleen, lymph node, or MLR CFSE-low populations of the donor or recipient were defined as mappable. Cumulative frequency of alloreactive clones was calculated as a percentage of all sequences weighted by copy number. TCRdb carries this immuneACCESS record with in-frame sequences only. Its versions omit some clonotypes, under half of them owing to an unresolved V gene in the studies checked, with the rest unexplained. Clone size and the V and J calls come from that table; the DNA yielded D and trimming. Across this sample there are tens of thousands of clones, with roughly 90% seen only once. The ten largest clonotypes hold around 2.3% of the sample.

This specimen's time point label, interpreted: cells obtained before transplantation from donor or recipient. CD3+CD4+ and CD3+CD8+ populations were FACS-sorted from unstimulated pre-transplant donor and recipient cells taken from spleen or lymph nodes. CDR1 GTSNPN and CDR2 SVGIG are derived from the germline V gene (reference sequence). V and J are trimmed by 1 base and 3 bases, and the gene matches miss 2 bases of the junction. The CDR3 goes from the cysteine to the phenylalanine over 13 residues. The CDR3 DNA has 39 bases and is translated from base 1. Comment on this clone: Its antigen is not yet known. No per-base quality is available; no much larger clone lies one base away.

The source is a human donor who received an intestinal transplant. Sample: unstimulated CD8+ T cells sorted from spleen or lymph node cells, taken before intestinal transplant. The chain is made from TRBV30 and TRBJ2-7, and 8 bases in between align with TRBD1. The DNA sequence reads TGTGCCTGGAGTGCCGGGACAGGCTACGAGCAGTACTTC. It translates to CAWSAGTGYEQYF.